At least ten counts were recorded for the clone carrying this T cell receptor beta chain. The sample comes from a study of T cells in Graves' hyperthyroidism and ophthalmopathy. The source material, RNA transcripts, was used to amplify TCR beta CDR3 regions. During a first-round RT-PCR of the TCR CDR3, the HTBI primer set was used. MiXCR, run by TCRdb on the multiplex PCR reads, gives a single entry per CDR3 protein. The profile shows about 480,000 distinct CDR3 sequences, approximately 24% of them singletons. V gave up 6 bases and J gave up 1 base, with 15 bases separating them. This CDR3 has 15 amino acids. CDR1 and CDR2 (germline): LNHDA, SQIVND (reference sequence). Ophthalmopathy patients had moderate-to-severe active disease, CAS ≥3, NOSPECS ≥4, and disease duration under 3 months. Patients showing uncontrolled infection, other autoimmune disease, pregnancy or lactation were ineligible. PBMCs stemmed from 10 ml fresh peripheral blood.

This clonotype was obtained from a woman under 40 with Graves' ophthalmopathy. The sample taken for sequencing was blood. V and J are TRBV19 and TRBJ1-1, with D unclear. CDR3 nucleotides: TGTGCCAGTAGCCTCGACTCTTACTCGAACACTGAAGCTTTCTTT. It yields the protein CASSLDSYSNTEAFF. Using reference TRBV19 and TRBJ1-1 for the parts outside the CDR3, the full variable domain is DGGITQSPKYLFRKEGQNVTLSCEQNLNHDAMYWYRQDPGQGLRLIYYSQIVNDFQKGDIAEGYSVSREKKESFPLTVTSAQKNPTAFYLCASSLDSYSNTEAFFGQGTRLTVV.